Listed below are T cell receptor beta chains from one sample, sequenced in a study of OX40 agonist ivuxolimab in advanced cancers. Some clones are missing from TCRdb's copy, which holds only in-frame ones; the method was immunoSEQ multiplex PCR. This sample has over 85,000 clones, with just under 85% found just once. This sample comprised CD4+ or CD8+ T cells sorted from blood, obtained in a trial of the OX40 agonist ivuxolimab. These receptors were collected from an adult with an advanced solid tumor such as melanoma, head and neck, liver or kidney cancer. Both conserved end residues are part of each CDR3. A D gene is named only where the DNA matches it firmly. Not all rows give a size; the values are once, few, many and, for expanded clones, a class.

v_gene: TRBV4-3; j_gene: TRBJ1-3; d_gene: .; abundance: .; CDR3aa: CASSQDLIDGNTIYF; CDR3nt: TGCGCCAGCAGCCAAGATCTGATTGACGGAAACACCATATATTTT
v_gene: TRBV20-1; j_gene: TRBJ1-1; d_gene: .; abundance: .; CDR3aa: CSTPQASEAFF; CDR3nt: TGCAGCACACCTCAGGCAAGTGAAGCTTTCTTT
v_gene: TRBV7-2; j_gene: TRBJ2-5; d_gene: .; abundance: .; CDR3aa: CASSFDSQETQYF; CDR3nt: TGTGCCAGCAGCTTCGACAGCCAAGAGACCCAGTACTTC
v_gene: TRBV29-1; j_gene: TRBJ1-1; d_gene: .; abundance: .; CDR3aa: CSVVGQGNTEAFF; CDR3nt: TGCAGCGTTGTAGGGCAGGGGAACACTGAAGCTTTCTTT
v_gene: TRBV7-6; j_gene: TRBJ1-5; d_gene: .; abundance: .; CDR3aa: CASSLRSWVTNQPQHF; CDR3nt: TGTGCCAGCAGCTTAAGATCCTGGGTTACCAATCAGCCCCAGCATTTT
v_gene: TRBV5-1; j_gene: TRBJ2-7; d_gene: TRBD2; abundance: once; CDR3aa: CASSWGLAGGHYEQYF; CDR3nt: TGCGCCAGCAGCTGGGGACTAGCGGGGGGACACTACGAGCAGTACTTC
v_gene: TRBV7-9; j_gene: TRBJ1-2; d_gene: TRBD1; abundance: .; CDR3aa: CASSAGQGFYGYTF; CDR3nt: TGTGCCAGCAGCGCCGGACAGGGATTCTATGGCTACACCTTC
v_gene: TRBV7-9; j_gene: TRBJ2-3; d_gene: .; abundance: once; CDR3aa: CASSLASRAAQYF; CDR3nt: TGTGCCAGCAGCTTAGCGTCACGGGCAGCGCAGTATTTT
v_gene: TRBV2; j_gene: TRBJ1-6; d_gene: .; abundance: .; CDR3aa: CASIQDLPSPLHF; CDR3nt: TGTGCCAGTATACAGGATCTGCCTTCACCCCTCCACTTT
v_gene: TRBV30; j_gene: TRBJ2-7; d_gene: TRBD1; abundance: .; CDR3aa: CAWGTGNGEQYF; CDR3nt: TGTGCCTGGGGGACAGGGAACGGCGAGCAGTACTTC
v_gene: TRBV7-2; j_gene: TRBJ1-3; d_gene: .; abundance: .; CDR3aa: CASSTDRGITGNTIYF; CDR3nt: TGTGCCAGCAGCACCGACCGGGGAATAACTGGAAACACCATATATTTT
v_gene: TRBV5-1; j_gene: TRBJ2-3; d_gene: .; abundance: .; CDR3aa: CASSSLMEDTQYF; CDR3nt: TGCGCCAGCAGCTCCCTAATGGAAGATACGCAGTATTTT
v_gene: TRBV4-2; j_gene: TRBJ2-1; d_gene: TRBD1; abundance: .; CDR3aa: CASSRGTDSYNEQFF; CDR3nt: TGTGCCAGCAGCCGAGGGACAGACTCCTACAATGAGCAGTTCTTC
v_gene: TRBV11-3; j_gene: TRBJ2-2; d_gene: .; abundance: .; CDR3aa: CASSLARNTGELFF; CDR3nt: TGTGCCAGCAGCTTAGCTAGGAACACCGGGGAGCTGTTTTTT
v_gene: TRBV4-2; j_gene: TRBJ2-1; d_gene: .; abundance: .; CDR3aa: CASSQDKSSYNEQFF; CDR3nt: TGTGCCAGCAGCCAAGACAAGAGCTCCTACAATGAGCAGTTCTTC
v_gene: TRBV4-2; j_gene: TRBJ2-1; d_gene: .; abundance: .; CDR3aa: CASSLIGGLDEQFF; CDR3nt: TGTGCCAGCAGCCTAATAGGGGGGTTGGATGAGCAGTTCTTC
v_gene: TRBV5-1; j_gene: TRBJ2-1; d_gene: .; abundance: .; CDR3aa: CASSLTDSNEQFF; CDR3nt: TGCGCCAGCAGCTTGACGGACAGCAATGAGCAGTTCTTC
v_gene: TRBV7-9; j_gene: TRBJ1-6; d_gene: .; abundance: .; CDR3aa: CASSQVPGFNNSPLHF; CDR3nt: TGTGCCAGCAGCCAGGTCCCGGGGTTTAATAATTCACCCCTCCACTTT
v_gene: TRBV21-1; j_gene: TRBJ2-2; d_gene: .; abundance: .; CDR3aa: CASSKIRAGGAMDTGELFF; CDR3nt: TGTGCCAGCAGCAAAATCAGGGCAGGGGGCGCGATGGACACCGGGGAGCTGTTTTTT
v_gene: TRBV15; j_gene: TRBJ2-5; d_gene: .; abundance: .; CDR3aa: CATSGSAQETQYF; CDR3nt: TGTGCCACCAGTGGTAGCGCCCAAGAGACCCAGTACTTC
v_gene: TRBV18; j_gene: TRBJ2-3; d_gene: TRBD1; abundance: .; CDR3aa: CASSPRTGGLDTQYF; CDR3nt: TGTGCCAGCTCACCCCGGACAGGGGGCCTAGATACGCAGTATTTT
v_gene: TRBV7-2; j_gene: TRBJ2-2; d_gene: TRBD1; abundance: once; CDR3aa: CASSSGDRVATGELFF; CDR3nt: TGTGCCAGCAGCTCAGGGGACAGGGTGGCCACCGGGGAGCTGTTTTTT
v_gene: TRBV7-9; j_gene: TRBJ1-4; d_gene: .; abundance: .; CDR3aa: CASSRSREKLFF; CDR3nt: TGTGCCAGCAGCCGATCACGGGAAAAACTGTTTTTT
v_gene: TRBV7-9; j_gene: TRBJ2-5; d_gene: .; abundance: .; CDR3aa: CASSLKKRLGQETQYF; CDR3nt: TGTGCCAGCAGCTTAAAGAAGCGGTTGGGGCAAGAGACCCAGTACTTC
v_gene: TRBV30; j_gene: TRBJ2-7; d_gene: .; abundance: .; CDR3aa: CAWSVRGRGTVSEQYF; CDR3nt: TGTGCCTGGAGTGTCCGGGGGCGGGGGACAGTATCCGAGCAGTACTTC
v_gene: TRBV28; j_gene: TRBJ2-5; d_gene: TRBD2; abundance: .; CDR3aa: CASSAGGKETQYF; CDR3nt: TGTGCCAGCAGCGCGGGGGGAAAAGAGACCCAGTACTTC
v_gene: TRBV7-9; j_gene: TRBJ1-5; d_gene: TRBD1; abundance: .; CDR3aa: CASSFGQPGGPQHF; CDR3nt: TGTGCCAGCAGCTTCGGGCAGCCAGGGGGGCCCCAGCATTTT
v_gene: TRBV27; j_gene: TRBJ2-1; d_gene: TRBD2; abundance: .; CDR3aa: CASSFGGGNYNEQFF; CDR3nt: TGTGCCAGCAGTTTTGGCGGGGGGAATTACAATGAGCAGTTCTTC
v_gene: TRBV5-1; j_gene: TRBJ1-4; d_gene: .; abundance: once; CDR3aa: CASSWDGSNEKLFF; CDR3nt: TGCGCCAGCAGCTGGGACGGCTCAAATGAAAAACTGTTTTTT
v_gene: TRBV10-3; j_gene: TRBJ2-5; d_gene: TRBD1; abundance: .; CDR3aa: CAINTRGFQETQYF; CDR3nt: TGTGCCATCAATACCAGGGGGTTCCAAGAGACCCAGTACTTC
v_gene: TRBV9; j_gene: TRBJ2-1; d_gene: .; abundance: .; CDR3aa: CASSVAAGINEQFF; CDR3nt: TGTGCCAGCAGCGTAGCGGCGGGGATCAATGAGCAGTTCTTC
v_gene: TRBV7-9; j_gene: TRBJ1-5; d_gene: .; abundance: .; CDR3aa: CASSLGQAQPQHF; CDR3nt: TGTGCCAGCAGCTTAGGGCAGGCCCAGCCCCAGCATTTT
v_gene: TRBV6-5; j_gene: TRBJ2-7; d_gene: .; abundance: .; CDR3aa: CASGAGNPYEQYF; CDR3nt: TGTGCCAGCGGCGCCGGGAACCCTTACGAGCAGTACTTC
v_gene: TRBV5-1; j_gene: TRBJ1-2; d_gene: .; abundance: .; CDR3aa: CASSFGSGYGYTF; CDR3nt: TGCGCCAGCAGCTTCGGCTCTGGCTATGGCTACACCTTC
v_gene: TRBV7-6; j_gene: TRBJ2-7; d_gene: TRBD2; abundance: .; CDR3aa: CASSRSGSVGEQYF; CDR3nt: TGTGCCAGCTCGAGGAGCGGGAGCGTAGGCGAGCAGTACTTC
v_gene: TRBV28; j_gene: TRBJ2-1; d_gene: .; abundance: few; CDR3aa: CASSLESSYNEQFF; CDR3nt: TGTGCCAGCAGTTTGGAGAGCTCCTACAATGAGCAGTTCTTC
v_gene: TRBV10-3; j_gene: TRBJ2-3; d_gene: TRBD1; abundance: once; CDR3aa: CAISKGGQGVGDTQYF; CDR3nt: TGTGCCATCAGTAAGGGAGGACAGGGGGTTGGAGATACGCAGTATTTT
v_gene: TRBV30; j_gene: TRBJ2-1; d_gene: .; abundance: .; CDR3aa: CAWSALPGSYNEQFF; CDR3nt: TGTGCCTGGAGCGCCCTCCCGGGTAGCTACAATGAGCAGTTCTTC
v_gene: TRBV10-3; j_gene: TRBJ1-1; d_gene: TRBD1; abundance: .; CDR3aa: CAISSTGADTEAFF; CDR3nt: TGTGCCATCAGTTCAACAGGGGCCGACACTGAAGCTTTCTTT
v_gene: TRBV6-6; j_gene: TRBJ2-3; d_gene: .; abundance: few; CDR3aa: CASSYSGGLSTDTQYF; CDR3nt: TGTGCCAGCAGTTACTCGGGCGGCCTAAGCACAGATACGCAGTATTTT
v_gene: TRBV7-9; j_gene: TRBJ1-5; d_gene: .; abundance: few; CDR3aa: CASSSDRRFSNQPQHF; CDR3nt: TGTGCCAGCAGCTCGGACAGAAGGTTTAGCAATCAGCCCCAGCATTTT
v_gene: TRBV5-1; j_gene: TRBJ2-1; d_gene: .; abundance: .; CDR3aa: CASSPREGAMNNEQFF; CDR3nt: TGCGCCAGCAGCCCGAGGGAGGGGGCGATGAACAATGAGCAGTTCTTC
v_gene: TRBV19; j_gene: TRBJ2-3; d_gene: .; abundance: .; CDR3aa: CASSIGSAGFTDTQYF; CDR3nt: TGTGCCAGTAGTATCGGTTCGGCGGGGTTCACAGATACGCAGTATTTT
v_gene: TRBV18; j_gene: TRBJ1-4; d_gene: TRBD1; abundance: .; CDR3aa: CASRPGQGTAGNEKLFF; CDR3nt: TGTGCCAGCAGACCGGGACAGGGGACCGCCGGGAATGAAAAACTGTTTTTT
v_gene: TRBV5-6; j_gene: TRBJ1-3; d_gene: .; abundance: .; CDR3aa: CASSSKQGAGNTIYF; CDR3nt: TGTGCCAGCAGCTCTAAACAGGGAGCTGGAAACACCATATATTTT
v_gene: TRBV11-2; j_gene: TRBJ2-2; d_gene: .; abundance: .; CDR3aa: CASAYTNTGELFF; CDR3nt: TGTGCCAGCGCCTATACGAACACCGGGGAGCTGTTTTTT
v_gene: TRBV15; j_gene: TRBJ2-1; d_gene: TRBD2; abundance: .; CDR3aa: CATSSRTSGFAYNEQFF; CDR3nt: TGTGCCACCAGCAGCCGGACTAGCGGGTTCGCCTACAATGAGCAGTTCTTC
v_gene: TRBV28; j_gene: TRBJ1-1; d_gene: .; abundance: .; CDR3aa: CASSLWDPLYAEAFF; CDR3nt: TGTGCCAGCAGTTTGTGGGACCCTCTATACGCTGAAGCTTTCTTT
v_gene: TRBV7-9; j_gene: TRBJ1-1; d_gene: TRBD1; abundance: few; CDR3aa: CASSTTGVFEAFF; CDR3nt: TGTGCCAGCAGCACGACAGGGGTTTTTGAAGCTTTCTTT
v_gene: TRBV28; j_gene: TRBJ2-2; d_gene: .; abundance: once; CDR3aa: CASSLGITGELFF; CDR3nt: TGTGCCAGCAGTTTAGGAATCACCGGGGAGCTGTTTTTT
v_gene: TRBV28; j_gene: TRBJ1-4; d_gene: TRBD1; abundance: .; CDR3aa: CASSLSGTGLEKLFF; CDR3nt: TGTGCCAGCAGTTTATCCGGGACAGGGTTGGAAAAACTGTTTTTT
v_gene: TRBV7-3; j_gene: TRBJ2-1; d_gene: TRBD2; abundance: .; CDR3aa: CASSAEPSGTQFF; CDR3nt: TGTGCCAGCAGCGCCGAACCTAGCGGGACGCAGTTCTTC
v_gene: TRBV2; j_gene: TRBJ1-2; d_gene: .; abundance: .; CDR3aa: CASSDLHSNYGYTF; CDR3nt: TGTGCCAGCAGTGACCTTCACAGTAACTATGGCTACACCTTC
v_gene: TRBV5-4; j_gene: TRBJ1-5; d_gene: TRBD1; abundance: .; CDR3aa: CASSDGRDRGNQPQHF; CDR3nt: TGTGCCAGCAGCGACGGGCGGGACAGAGGCAATCAGCCCCAGCATTTT
v_gene: TRBV11-2; j_gene: TRBJ2-7; d_gene: TRBD2; abundance: .; CDR3aa: CAGGAGAGEQYF; CDR3nt: TGTGCCGGAGGAGCGGGAGCGGGAGAGCAGTACTTC
v_gene: TRBV5-4; j_gene: TRBJ1-3; d_gene: .; abundance: .; CDR3aa: CASSLRAGNTIYF; CDR3nt: TGTGCCAGCAGCTTGAGGGCCGGAAACACCATATATTTT
v_gene: TRBV5-1; j_gene: TRBJ1-1; d_gene: .; abundance: .; CDR3aa: CASSLGDGVNTEAFF; CDR3nt: TGCGCCAGCAGCTTGGGGGACGGAGTGAACACTGAAGCTTTCTTT
v_gene: TRBV5-1; j_gene: TRBJ2-7; d_gene: .; abundance: .; CDR3aa: CASSLDQGEQYF; CDR3nt: TGCGCCAGCAGCTTGGATCAGGGCGAGCAGTACTTT
v_gene: TRBV11-3; j_gene: TRBJ2-7; d_gene: .; abundance: .; CDR3aa: CASSLLFEQYF; CDR3nt: TGTGCCAGCAGCTTATTATTTGAGCAGTACTTC
v_gene: TRBV19; j_gene: TRBJ1-5; d_gene: .; abundance: .; CDR3aa: CASSIARQPQHF; CDR3nt: TGTGCCAGTAGTATAGCGAGGCAGCCCCAGCATTTT